Each of the 13 T cell receptor beta chains below was sequenced from the same sample in a study of cytomegalovirus exposure and HLA in healthy donors. PCR employed 60 Vbeta and 13 Jbeta primers. TCRdb's copy holds only in-frame clones and misses some; the assay was immunoSEQ multiplex PCR. The sample contains 100,000 to 150,000 clones, around 80% of which appear only once. Material: PBMCs. All receptors come from a woman under 30 in good health and CMV-seronegative.

This clone occurred once. V and J are TRBV19 and TRBJ1-5; D is uncertain. CDR1 is LNHDA and CDR2 is SQIVND in the germline V gene (reference sequence). Trimming cost V 5 bases and J 3 bases, with 8 bases left between them. This CDR3 has 13 residues. In DNA, the CDR3 is TGTGCCAGTAGTCGACAACCCAATCAGCCCCAGCATTTT. Its protein product is CASSRQPNQPQHF.

The gene calls are TRBV19 and TRBJ2-5; 9 nucleotides match TRBD1. The J call could be wrong; TRBJ2-7 is a better fit for the DNA end. CDR1 and CDR2 from the germline V gene are LNHDA and SQIVND (reference sequence). The CDR3 consists of 16 residues. CDR3 sequence: CASSDQTGGKPYEQYF. CDR3 sequence (DNA): TGTGCCAGTAGTGACCAGACAGGGGGGAAGCCCTACGAGCAGTACTTC.

The chain combines TRBV7-2 with TRBJ2-7; 8 bases match TRBD2. The CDR3 covers 14 residues. Germline V lookup: CDR1 SGHTA, CDR2 FQGNSA. Losses at the gene ends were 3 bases for V and 5 bases for J; bases not matched to a gene: 6. The CDR3 nucleotides read TGTGCCAGCAGCTTGAATAGCGGGATCAACGAGCAGTACTTC. Translated: CASSLNSGINEQYF.

Turning to this clone: Other DNA sequences from this sample encode an identical CDR3 as well. The chain employs TRBV7-9 and TRBJ1-1; the match to TRBD1 covers 8 bases. CDR3 size: 16 residues. Germline assignment: CDR1 SEHNR and CDR2 FQNEAQ (reference sequence). The trim removed 4 bases at V and 8 bases at J, leaving 15 bases unmatched. The CDR3, as DNA: TGTGCCAGCAGCTCAAGAAAAAAACAGGGGGGCACCGAAGCTTTCTTT. Translated, it gives CASSSRKKQGGTEAFF.

The chain employs TRBV2 and TRBJ2-7; TRBD2 matches at 8 bases. Looked up from germline, CDR1 is SNHLY and CDR2 is FYNNEI. The CDR3 consists of 14 residues. V shed 9 bases, J shed 0 bases, and the junction held 7 bases outside the gene matches. CDR3 sequence: CARQRGSLSYEQYF. DNA for the CDR3: TGTGCCAGGCAGCGGGGGAGCCTCTCCTACGAGCAGTACTTC.

The chain links TRBV18 to TRBJ2-1; a possible D gene is TRBD1 (6 bases). V lost 0 bases and J lost 4, with 13 bases in between. Germline values: CDR1 KGHSH, CDR2 LQKENI. The CDR3 runs to 16 residues. The DNA of the CDR3 is TGTGCCAGCTCACCACCGATGGCAGGGGTTTACAATGAGCAGTTCTTC. This encodes CASSPPMAGVYNEQFF.

V and J are TRBV4-1 and TRBJ2-5; 9 bases line up with TRBD2. This CDR3 has 15 residues. V lost 0 bases and J lost 7; bases outside the gene matches: 6. The germline gives CDR1 MGHRA, CDR2 YSYEKL. The CDR3 nucleotides read TGCGCCAGCAGCCAAGAAGCTAGCGGGAAGTTGACCCAGTACTTC. This codes for CASSQEASGKLTQYF.

V and J are TRBV30 and TRBJ2-5, with unresolved D. The CDR3 covers 13 residues. Between the trimmed V and J ends, which lost 1 base and 0 bases, there was a span of 6 bases. CDR1 is GTSNPN and CDR2 is SVGIG in the germline V gene (reference sequence). The DNA of the CDR3 is TGTGCCTGGAGTGGCCAGTACCAAGAGACCCAGTACTTC. This translates into CAWSGQYQETQYF.

The chain recombines TRBV19 with TRBJ2-5; 10 bases align to TRBD2. CDR3 length: 19 residues. V shed 5 bases, J shed 0 bases, and the junction held 15 bases outside the gene matches. Germline-derived CDR1 and CDR2 are LNHDA and SQIVND (reference sequence). CDR3 DNA: TGTGCCAGTAGTCCTCCCCGGCTAGCGGGAGATGCGTACCAAGAGACCCAGTACTTC. As protein: CASSPPRLAGDAYQETQYF.

This chain joins TRBV5-1 and TRBJ2-5, with TRBD2 matching over 12 bases. The V and J ends lost 0 bases and 5 bases, in that order; junction bases with no gene match: 8. The CDR3 spans 17 residues. CDR1 and CDR2 (germline): SGHRS, YFSETQ. As DNA, the CDR3 is TGCGCCAGCAGCTTGGGGGGACTAGCGGGCATTCGGGAGACCCAGTACTTC. As protein: CASSLGGLAGIRETQYF.

The sample holds one count of this clone. The chain joins TRBV9 to TRBJ2-1; 8 bases align to TRBD2. The CDR3 has 15 residues. Germline CDR1 SGDLS, CDR2 YYNGEE. The junction had 7 bases not matched to a gene; V was cut back by 0 bases and J by 8 bases. This CDR3 reads CASSVEGTSFDEQFF. The CDR3 region has the DNA TGTGCCAGCAGCGTAGAGGGGACTAGTTTCGATGAGCAGTTCTTC.

This clone came up once. The chain recombines TRBV11-2 with TRBJ1-5; D not certain. Trimming left V 5 bases short and J 1 base short, with 12 bases between. Per germline, CDR1 SGHAT and CDR2 FQNNGV. The CDR3 loop spans 15 amino acids. As DNA, the CDR3 is TGTGCCAGCAGCGTAGGAGTTGAGAGCAATCAGCCCCAGCATTTT. It is translated as CASSVGVESNQPQHF.

The rearrangement joins TRBV19 to TRBJ1-1, with D perhaps matching TRBD1 (6 bases). Germline CDR1 LNHDA, CDR2 SQIVND (reference sequence). Trimming took 5 bases from V and 6 from J, leaving 10 bases between them. CDR3 length: 12 residues. This chain's CDR3 is CASSRAGAEAFF. For the CDR3, the DNA is TGTGCCAGTAGTCGGGCAGGGGCTGAAGCTTTCTTT. Supplemented by reference TRBV19 and TRBJ1-1, the full variable domain reads DGGITQSPKYLFRKEGQNVTLSCEQNLNHDAMYWYRQDPGQGLRLIYYSQIVNDFQKGDIAEGYSVSREKKESFPLTVTSAQKNPTAFYLCASSRAGAEAFFGQGTRLTVV.